These 3 T cell receptor beta chains share one sample of origin, sequenced in a study of Ad26.COV2.S vaccination and SARS-CoV-2 variants. Assay used: immunoSEQ multiplex PCR; TCRdb lists only in-frame clones, some missing. Here the sample spans 300,000 to 450,000 clones, roughly 94% being singletons. The sample in question was peripheral blood, obtained after recovery from COVID-19. Receptors originate from a human donor who had recovered from COVID-19.

The chain is built from TRBV6-2 or TRBV6-3 and TRBJ1-6; 8 nucleotides match TRBD1. J lost 6 bases, V lost 5 bases, and 3 bases had no gene match. Per the germline V gene, CDR1 is MNHEY and CDR2 is SVGEGT. This CDR3 region has 14 residues. DNA of the CDR3: TGTGCCAGCAGTCCCGACAGGGGTAATTCACCCCTCCACTTT. It encodes CASSPDRGNSPLHF.

The V call is TRBV6-5, the J call TRBJ2-2, with D perhaps matching TRBD2 (6 bases). CDR1 is MNHEY, CDR2 SVGAGI, per germline. V was cut by 5 bases and J by 5 bases, with 15 bases left in between. The CDR3 totals 15 residues. CDR3 in DNA: TGTGCCAGCAGTAATCAGGGTGGGGGGACCGGGGAGCTGTTTTTT. It codes for CASSNQGGGTGELFF.

As to this clone: The same CDR3 can be traced to other DNA sequences in this sample. The V and J genes are TRBV11-2 and TRBJ1-1; the D is unclear. Trimming shortened V by 0 bases and J by 1 base, and 9 bases separated the two germline ends. The V gene's germline CDR1 is SGHAT and CDR2 FQNNGV. The CDR3 contains 15 residues. The chain's CDR3 is CASSLDLRQNTEAFF. CDR3 bases: TGTGCCAGCAGCTTAGATCTGAGGCAGAACACTGAAGCTTTCTTT.